Listed below are T cell receptor beta chains from one sample, sequenced in a study of tumor and adjacent non-tumor tissue in lung cancer. MiXCR, run by TCRdb on the multiplex PCR reads, gives a single entry per CDR3 protein. The repertoire holds approximately 130,000 distinct CDR3 sequences, approximately 71% seen once, with 9.5% to 15% in the top ten. The source material was lung tumor tissue. These receptors were taken from a man aged 30-40 years with non-small cell lung cancer. Both conserved end residues are part of each CDR3. D genes are given only for firm matches. Some rows have no size entry. The others give once, few or many, or a class for an expanded clone.

clone_size | j_call | d_call | v_call | cdr3_nt | cdr3_aa
once | TRBJ1-4 | . | TRBV5-1 | TGCGCCAGCAGCTTGTCCAGGTGGAGGGGTGGTGAAAAACTGTTTTTT | CASSLSRWRGGEKLFF
few | TRBJ2-1 | TRBD1 | TRBV6-5 | TGTGTCAGCAGTACAGGACAGGCCCTGTGGTTCTTC | CVSSTGQALWFF
. | TRBJ2-5 | . | TRBV20-1 | TGCAATGCTAGAGCCCAAGAGACCCAGTACTTC | CNARAQETQYF
. | TRBJ2-5 | . | TRBV28 | TGTCTCAGCAGCCGAGAGACCCAGTACTTC | CLSSRETQYF
once | TRBJ2-2 | . | TRBV6-1 | TGTGCCAGCAGTAGGACAGGTCCTCTTTACACCGGGGGGCTGTTTTTT | CASSRTGPLYTGGLFF
. | TRBJ2-1 | . | TRBV6-1 | TGTGCCAGCATTAGTCGGGCTAGCGCCGCCCAAGAGGGCTACTATGTGCAGTTCTTC | CASISRASAAQEGYYVQFF
. | TRBJ2-3 | . | TRBV6-2/TRBV6-3 | TGTGCCAGCGGTTCCATCCTGGGGGGGGCAATCACAGATACGCAGTATTTT | CASGSILGGAITDTQYF
. | TRBJ1-2 | TRBD1 | TRBV6-5 | TGTGCCAGCAGTTATACGACAGGGAGCGAGTATGGTTACACGTTC | CASSYTTGSEYGYTF
few | TRBJ1-4 | TRBD1 | TRBV28 | TGTGCCAGCAGTCCCCCAACAGGGGGCAAAGAAAAACTGTTTTTT | CASSPPTGGKEKLFF
. | TRBJ2-5 | . | TRBV12-3/TRBV12-4 | TGTGCCAGCAGTGGGCAAGTCCAAGAGACCCATTACTTC | CASSGQVQETHYF
. | TRBJ1-2 | TRBD1 | TRBV11-2 | TGTGCAATCAGCATCCTAGGGACAGGCAACCTTAACTATGGCTACACCTTC | CAISILGTGNLNYGYTF
. | TRBJ2-3 | . | TRBV11-2 | TGTGCCGGCAGCCCCTCGCGGGTCACAGATACACAGTATTTT | CAGSPSRVTDTQYF
many | TRBJ2-1 | . | TRBV11-2 | TGTGCCAGCAGTTTTAGCCCGACGGGTGAGCAGTTCTTC | CASSFSPTGEQFF
. | TRBJ1-2 | . | TRBV11-1 | TGTGCCAGCAGCCCCCAGACATGGGACGTCTATGGCTACACCTTC | CASSPQTWDVYGYTF
. | TRBJ2-7 | TRBD2 | TRBV2 | TGTGCCAGCAATGAAGGGGAGGGATTCGAGTACTTC | CASNEGEGFEYF
. | TRBJ2-7 | . | TRBV11-3 | TGTGCCAGCAACTCAAGGGGGTCATACGAGCAGTACTTC | CASNSRGSYEQYF
. | TRBJ2-5 | . | TRBV19 | TGTACCAGTAGGTCAGGCGGGGAGGAGACCCAGTACTTC | CTSRSGGEETQYF
. | TRBJ1-2 | . | TRBV20-1 | TGCAATGCTCCGGGGGATGGCTACACCTTC | CNAPGDGYTF
. | TRBJ1-4 | . | TRBV6-5 | TGCACCAGCAGTAAAACAGGGTTGCGTGAAAAACTGTTTTTT | CTSSKTGLREKLFF
medium-sized | TRBJ2-5 | . | TRBV20-1 | TGCAGTGCTAGTTCGGGGGGCACGGAGACCCAGTACTTC | CSASSGGTETQYF
. | TRBJ2-3 | . | TRBV11-2 | TGTGCCAGCAGCTTATCAGTTCCCCAAGATATGAAGTATTTT | CASSLSVPQDMKYF
. | TRBJ1-2 | . | TRBV20-1 | TGCAGTGCTCCCGAGGATAGGGGGTATGGCTACACCTTC | CSAPEDRGYGYTF
. | TRBJ1-4 | . | TRBV7-9 | TGTGCCAGCAGCTTAGCGCTCCAGGGGCGGACAACTAATGAAAAACTGTTTTTT | CASSLALQGRTTNEKLFF
. | TRBJ2-1 | TRBD2 | TRBV6-5 | TGTGCCAGCAGTTCCCGGACTAGCATGAGGTCCAATGAGCAGTTCTTC | CASSSRTSMRSNEQFF
. | TRBJ2-6 | . | TRBV4-3 | TGCGCCAGCGGTCAAGAATTCGTCTCTGGGGCCAACGTCCTGACTTTC | CASGQEFVSGANVLTF
. | TRBJ2-2 | . | TRBV20-1 | TGCAGTGCTAGCGGTCAGTCGGCCGGAGAGCTGTATTTT | CSASGQSAGELYF
once | TRBJ2-1 | . | TRBV29-1 | TGCAGCCTAGCCACGAGTAGCGGCGGCAATGAGCAGTTCTTT | CSLATSSGGNEQFF
. | TRBJ2-2 | . | TRBV6-2/TRBV6-3 | TGTGCCAGCAGTTACGGGGGGGGGCCGTACACCTGGGAGCTGTTTTTT | CASSYGGGPYTWELFF
. | TRBJ2-7 | . | TRBV29-1 | TGCAGCATTGGAGGAGGAGCCTACGAGCAGTACTTC | CSIGGGAYEQYF
. | TRBJ1-2 | . | TRBV30 | TGTGCCTGGACTACCAACCATAATGGCTACACCTTC | CAWTTNHNGYTF
many | TRBJ2-5 | . | TRBV6-2/TRBV6-3 | TGTGCCAGCACTCGCCCTAGCATCTCGGAGACCCAGTACTTC | CASTRPSISETQYF
. | TRBJ2-1 | . | TRBV5-1 | TGCACCAGCGGCTCCCTTTTGGGGAATGAGCAGTTCTTC | CTSGSLLGNEQFF
many | TRBJ2-7 | TRBD1 | TRBV6-1 | TGTGCCAGCTCTAACAGGGGATACGAGCAGTACTTC | CASSNRGYEQYF
. | TRBJ1-2 | TRBD1 | TRBV20-1 | TGCAGTGCTAGAGATTCGAGACAGGGACACTATGGTTACACCTTC | CSARDSRQGHYGYTF
many | TRBJ2-7 | TRBD1 | TRBV6-5 | TGTGCCAGCAGCACACTAGGACAGGGCCCGACCGAGCAGTACTTC | CASSTLGQGPTEQYF
. | TRBJ2-6 | TRBD1 | TRBV6-2/TRBV6-3 | TGTGCCAGCAGACGGACAGGCCGCTCTGGGGCCAACGTCATGATTTTC | CASRRTGRSGANVMIF
. | TRBJ2-3 | TRBD2 | TRBV5-4 | TGTGCCAGGAGCACAAGGACTAGCGGGGGGGTCGATACGCAGTATTTT | CARSTRTSGGVDTQYF
. | TRBJ2-3 | TRBD2 | TRBV6-1 | TGTGCCAGCAATGAACTAGCGGGGAGCACAGATATGCAGTATTTT | CASNELAGSTDMQYF
. | TRBJ1-2 | . | TRBV29-1 | TGCGGCGTTGAAACGGGTGGCTACACCTTC | CGVETGGYTF
. | TRBJ2-1 | TRBD2 | TRBV10-2 | TGCGACAGCAGTGAGTCGGGACTAGCGGGACTGGGTGAGCAGTTCTTC | CDSSESGLAGLGEQFF
. | TRBJ2-7 | . | TRBV11-2 | TGTGCCAGCAGCTTAGAAGAATTGGGAGGAACCTACAGGCAGTACTTC | CASSLEELGGTYRQYF
medium-sized | TRBJ2-3 | . | TRBV6-5 | TGTGCCAGCAGTTACTCCCCGCTAGAGGATACGCAGTATTTT | CASSYSPLEDTQYF
many | TRBJ2-7 | . | TRBV6-1 | TGTGCCAGCAGTGAAGGAACAGGGTTCTACGAGCAGTACTTC | CASSEGTGFYEQYF
many | TRBJ1-6 | TRBD1 | TRBV6-5 | TGTGCCAGCAGTTCCCGGACAGGGTCACCCCTCCACTTT | CASSSRTGSPLHF
. | TRBJ2-3 | TRBD2 | TRBV7-9 | TGTACCAGCAGCTTAAATGTCGGGAGGGATACGCAGTATTTT | CTSSLNVGRDTQYF
. | TRBJ2-5 | . | TRBV6-2/TRBV6-3 | TGTGCCAGCAGTACCAATGGGACTGTGGAGACCCAGTACTTC | CASSTNGTVETQYF
once | TRBJ2-2 | . | TRBV12-3/TRBV12-4 | TGTGCCAACAGTTCGTCGGATCTCCGCGGGGAGCTGTTTTTT | CANSSSDLRGELFF
. | TRBJ1-1 | . | TRBV11-3 | TGTGCCAGCAGCTTGTCGGGGCCCACTTATGCTTTCTTT | CASSLSGPTYAFF
. | TRBJ2-1 | TRBD2 | TRBV11-2 | TGTGCCAGCAGCTTAGAGAGTAGCGGGGGGTTTTACAATAAGCAGTTCTTC | CASSLESSGGFYNKQFF
. | TRBJ2-1 | TRBD2 | TRBV4-1 | TGCGCCAGCAGCCATGCCCCTCGACTAGCGGGGGTGAATGAGCAGTTCTTC | CASSHAPRLAGVNEQFF
many | TRBJ2-1 | TRBD2 | TRBV11-2 | TGTGCCAGCAGCCTATTAAGCGGGGGGGCAGTTAGTGAGCAGTTCTTC | CASSLLSGGAVSEQFF
. | TRBJ1-2 | . | TRBV5-1 | TGCGCCAGCAGCTTGGGGGCGGGGAACTTCTACTATGGCTACACCTTC | CASSLGAGNFYYGYTF
. | TRBJ1-1 | . | TRBV12-3/TRBV12-4 | TGTGCAAGCACTCAGGGGACGAACACTGAAGCTTTCTTT | CASTQGTNTEAFF
many | TRBJ1-1 | TRBD1 | TRBV20-1 | TGCAGTGCTAGAGGGGACAGGGGGCTGACTTTCTTT | CSARGDRGLTFF
. | TRBJ2-2 | . | TRBV5-1 | TGCGCCAGCAGCTTTAGTACCGGGGAGCTGTTTTTT | CASSFSTGELFF
. | TRBJ1-1 | . | TRBV12-3/TRBV12-4 | TGTGCCAGGAGGCGCTGGGGGCGGAAGACTGAAGCTTTCTTT | CARRRWGRKTEAFF
. | TRBJ1-5 | . | TRBV6-5 | TGTGCCAGCAGTTACACGGTGATCAATCAGCTCCAGCATTTT | CASSYTVINQLQHF
many | TRBJ2-1 | TRBD2 | TRBV6-2/TRBV6-3 | TGTGCCAGCAATTACGGGACTAGCAATGAGCAGTTCTTC | CASNYGTSNEQFF
few | TRBJ2-1 | TRBD2 | TRBV20-1 | TGCAGTACCCGGGCGGCGGGAGGCCACATCGAGCAGTTCTTC | CSTRAAGGHIEQFF
many | TRBJ2-5 | . | TRBV20-1 | TGCAGTGCTAGAGATGAACTAGGGGAGACCCAGTACTTC | CSARDELGETQYF